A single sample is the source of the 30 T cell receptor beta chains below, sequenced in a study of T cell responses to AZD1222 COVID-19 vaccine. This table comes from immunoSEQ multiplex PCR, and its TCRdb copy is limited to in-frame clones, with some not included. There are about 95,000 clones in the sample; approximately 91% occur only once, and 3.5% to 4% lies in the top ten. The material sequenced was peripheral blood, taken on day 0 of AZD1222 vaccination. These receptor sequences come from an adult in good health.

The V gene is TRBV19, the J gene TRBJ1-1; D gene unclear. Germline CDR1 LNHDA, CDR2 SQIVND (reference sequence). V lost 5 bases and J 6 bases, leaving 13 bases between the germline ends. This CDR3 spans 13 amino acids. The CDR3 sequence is CASSAQDGAEAFF. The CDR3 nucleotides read TGTGCCAGTAGTGCGCAGGACGGCGCTGAAGCTTTCTTT.

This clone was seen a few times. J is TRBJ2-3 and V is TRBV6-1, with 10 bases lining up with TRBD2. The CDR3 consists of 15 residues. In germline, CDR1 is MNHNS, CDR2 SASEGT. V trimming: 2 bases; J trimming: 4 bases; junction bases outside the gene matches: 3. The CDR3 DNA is TGTGCCAGCAGTGAAAGCGGGGGGGCCGCAGATACGCAGTATTTT. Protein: CASSESGGAADTQYF.

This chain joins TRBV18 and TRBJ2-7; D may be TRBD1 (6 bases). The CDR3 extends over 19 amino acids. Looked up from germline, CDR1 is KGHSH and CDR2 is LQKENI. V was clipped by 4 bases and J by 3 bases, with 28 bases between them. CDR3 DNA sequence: TGTGCCAGCTCACGGATCGCGCCAGGGGAAGTTTTCTTGGGCTACGAGCAGTACTTC. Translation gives CASSRIAPGEVFLGYEQYF.

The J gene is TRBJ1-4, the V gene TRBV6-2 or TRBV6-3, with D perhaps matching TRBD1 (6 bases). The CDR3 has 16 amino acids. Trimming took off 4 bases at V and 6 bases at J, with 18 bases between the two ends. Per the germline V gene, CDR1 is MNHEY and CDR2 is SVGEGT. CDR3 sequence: CASSSILQGDDEKLFF. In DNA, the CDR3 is TGTGCCAGCAGTTCCATACTACAGGGAGACGATGAAAAACTGTTTTTT.

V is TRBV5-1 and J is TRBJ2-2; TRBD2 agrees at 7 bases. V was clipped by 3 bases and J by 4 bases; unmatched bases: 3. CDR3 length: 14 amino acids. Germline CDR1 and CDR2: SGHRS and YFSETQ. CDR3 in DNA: TGCGCCAGCAGCTGGGGGACTATCACCGGGGAGCTGTTTTTT. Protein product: CASSWGTITGELFF.

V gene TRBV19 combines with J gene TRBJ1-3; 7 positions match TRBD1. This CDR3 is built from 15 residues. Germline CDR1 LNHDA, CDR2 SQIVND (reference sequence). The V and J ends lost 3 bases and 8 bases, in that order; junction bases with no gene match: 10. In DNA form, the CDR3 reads TGTGCCAGTAGTATGACCGACAGGGCACGGGACACCATATATTTT. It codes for CASSMTDRARDTIYF.

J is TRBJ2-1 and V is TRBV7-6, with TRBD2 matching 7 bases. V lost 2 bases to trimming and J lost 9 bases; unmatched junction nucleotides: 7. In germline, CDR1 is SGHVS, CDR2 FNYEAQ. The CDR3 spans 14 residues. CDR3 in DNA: TGTGCCAGCAGCTTAAGGACTAGTACGAGTGAGCAGTTCTTC. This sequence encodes CASSLRTSTSEQFF.

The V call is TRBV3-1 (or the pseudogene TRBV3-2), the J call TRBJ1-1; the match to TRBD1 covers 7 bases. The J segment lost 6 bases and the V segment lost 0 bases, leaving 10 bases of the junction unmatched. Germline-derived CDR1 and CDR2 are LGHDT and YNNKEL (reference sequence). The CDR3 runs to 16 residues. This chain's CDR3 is CASSQDFDRAFSEAFF. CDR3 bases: TGTGCCAGCAGCCAAGATTTCGACAGGGCATTCTCTGAAGCTTTCTTT.

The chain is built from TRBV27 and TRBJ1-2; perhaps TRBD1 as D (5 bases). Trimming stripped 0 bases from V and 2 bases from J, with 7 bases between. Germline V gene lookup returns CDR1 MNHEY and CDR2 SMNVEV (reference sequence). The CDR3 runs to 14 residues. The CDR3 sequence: CASSLSGTNYGYTF. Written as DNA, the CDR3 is TGTGCCAGCAGTTTATCGGGGACCAACTATGGCTACACCTTC.

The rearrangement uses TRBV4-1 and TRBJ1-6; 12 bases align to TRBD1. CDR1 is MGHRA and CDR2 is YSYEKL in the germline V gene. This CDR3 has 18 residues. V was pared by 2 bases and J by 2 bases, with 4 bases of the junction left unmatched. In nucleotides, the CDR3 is TGCGCCAGCAGCCAACGGGACAGGGGGCGCGCCTATAATTCACCCCTCCACTTT. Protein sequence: CASSQRDRGRAYNSPLHF.

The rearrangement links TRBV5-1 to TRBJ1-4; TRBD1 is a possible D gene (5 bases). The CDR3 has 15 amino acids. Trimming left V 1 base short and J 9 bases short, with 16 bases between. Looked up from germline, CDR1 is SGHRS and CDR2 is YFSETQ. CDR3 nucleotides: TGCGCCAGCAGCTTGACGGTGGGGGAGGAAAAAAAACTGTTTTTT. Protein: CASSLTVGEEKKLFF.

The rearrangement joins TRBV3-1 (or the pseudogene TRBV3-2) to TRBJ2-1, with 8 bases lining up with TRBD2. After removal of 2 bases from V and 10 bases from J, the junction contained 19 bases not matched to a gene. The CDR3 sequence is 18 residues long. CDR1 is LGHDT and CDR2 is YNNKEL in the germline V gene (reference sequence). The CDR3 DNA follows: TGTGCCAGCAGCCAATCCTATACGGGACTAGAAAAGTCAGGGGAGCAGTTCTTC. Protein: CASSQSYTGLEKSGEQFF.

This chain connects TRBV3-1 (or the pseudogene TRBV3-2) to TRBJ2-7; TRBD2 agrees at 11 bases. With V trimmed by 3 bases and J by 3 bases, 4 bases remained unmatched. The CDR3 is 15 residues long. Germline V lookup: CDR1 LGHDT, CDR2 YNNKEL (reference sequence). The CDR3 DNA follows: TGTGCCAGCAGCCAGTCCGGGACTAGCGGCTACGAGCAGTACTTC. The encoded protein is CASSQSGTSGYEQYF.

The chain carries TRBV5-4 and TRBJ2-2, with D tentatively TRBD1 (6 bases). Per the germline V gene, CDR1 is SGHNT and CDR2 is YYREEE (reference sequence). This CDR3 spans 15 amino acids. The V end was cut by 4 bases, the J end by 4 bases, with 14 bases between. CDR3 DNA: TGTGCCAGCAGCCGGGACAATAGGTTCACCGGGGAGCTGTTTTTT. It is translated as CASSRDNRFTGELFF.

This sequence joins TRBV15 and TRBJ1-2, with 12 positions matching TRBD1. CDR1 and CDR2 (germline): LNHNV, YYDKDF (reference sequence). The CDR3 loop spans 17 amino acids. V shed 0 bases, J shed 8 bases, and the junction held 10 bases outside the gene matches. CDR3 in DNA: TGTGCCACCAGCAGAGATCTTTCCGGGACAGGGGGCCAGGGCTACACCTTC. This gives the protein CATSRDLSGTGGQGYTF.

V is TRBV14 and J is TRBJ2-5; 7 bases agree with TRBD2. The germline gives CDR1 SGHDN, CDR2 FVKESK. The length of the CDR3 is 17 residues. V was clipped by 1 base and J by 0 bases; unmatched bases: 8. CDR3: CASSQVGGVTYQETQYF. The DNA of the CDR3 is TGTGCCAGCAGCCAAGTGGGGGGGGTGACATACCAAGAGACCCAGTACTTC.

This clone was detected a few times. CDR3 DNA sequence: TGTGCCAGTAGTATCGAGAGGTTTGGGCAGCCCCAGCATTTT. Residues: CASSIERFGQPQHF. The chain recombines TRBV19 with TRBJ1-5; D is undetermined. V lost 3 bases and J lost 7, with 13 bases in between. The CDR3 spans 14 residues. Germline CDR1 LNHDA, CDR2 SQIVND (reference sequence).

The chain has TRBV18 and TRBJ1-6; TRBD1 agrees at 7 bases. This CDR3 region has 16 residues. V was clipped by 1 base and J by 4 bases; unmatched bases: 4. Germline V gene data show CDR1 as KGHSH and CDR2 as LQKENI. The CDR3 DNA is TGTGCCAGCTCACCACATGCAGGGGGGTATAATTCACCCCTCCACTTT. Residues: CASSPHAGGYNSPLHF.

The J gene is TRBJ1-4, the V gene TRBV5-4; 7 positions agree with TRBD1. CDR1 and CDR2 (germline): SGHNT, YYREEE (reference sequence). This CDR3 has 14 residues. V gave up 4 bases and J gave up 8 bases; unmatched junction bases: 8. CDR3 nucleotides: TGTGCCAGCAGCCCCCGGGACAGCGGGGAAAAACTGTTTTTT. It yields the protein CASSPRDSGEKLFF.

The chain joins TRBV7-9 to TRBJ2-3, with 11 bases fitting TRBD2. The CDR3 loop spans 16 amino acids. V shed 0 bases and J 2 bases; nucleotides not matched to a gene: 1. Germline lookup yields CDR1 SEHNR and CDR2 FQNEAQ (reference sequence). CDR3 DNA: TGTGCCAGCAGCTTAGCTAGCGGGGGGGCCACAGATACGCAGTATTTT. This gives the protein CASSLASGGATDTQYF.

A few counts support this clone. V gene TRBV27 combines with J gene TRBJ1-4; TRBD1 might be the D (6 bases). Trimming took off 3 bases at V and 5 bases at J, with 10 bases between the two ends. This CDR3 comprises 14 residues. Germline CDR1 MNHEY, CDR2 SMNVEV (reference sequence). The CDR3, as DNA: TGTGCCAGCAGTTTTCATGGACAGAATGAAAAACTGTTTTTT. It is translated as CASSFHGQNEKLFF. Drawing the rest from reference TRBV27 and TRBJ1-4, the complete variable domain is EAQVTQNPRYLITVTGKKLTVTCSQNMNHEYMSWYRQDPGLGLRQIYYSMNVEVTDKGDVPEGYKVSRKEKRNFPLILESPSPNQTSLYFCASSFHGQNEKLFFGSGTQLSVL.

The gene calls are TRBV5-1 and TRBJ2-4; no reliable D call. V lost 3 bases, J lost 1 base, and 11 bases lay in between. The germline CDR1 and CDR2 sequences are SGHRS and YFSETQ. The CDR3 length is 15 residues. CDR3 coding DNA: TGCGCCAGCAGCTCGAGTAGGGCTGCCAAAAACATTCAGTACTTC. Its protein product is CASSSSRAAKNIQYF.

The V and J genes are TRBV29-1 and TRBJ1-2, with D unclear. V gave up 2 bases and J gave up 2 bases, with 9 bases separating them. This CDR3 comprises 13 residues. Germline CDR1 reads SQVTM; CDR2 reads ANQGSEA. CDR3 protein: CSVESGDNYGYTF. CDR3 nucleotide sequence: TGCAGCGTTGAATCGGGCGACAACTATGGCTACACCTTC.

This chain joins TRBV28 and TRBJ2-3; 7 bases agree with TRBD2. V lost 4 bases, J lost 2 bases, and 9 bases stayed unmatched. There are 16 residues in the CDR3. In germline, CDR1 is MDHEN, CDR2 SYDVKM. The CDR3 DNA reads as TGTGCCAGCAGTTCGTCAAGCGGGGACCCCACAGATACGCAGTATTTT. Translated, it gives CASSSSSGDPTDTQYF.

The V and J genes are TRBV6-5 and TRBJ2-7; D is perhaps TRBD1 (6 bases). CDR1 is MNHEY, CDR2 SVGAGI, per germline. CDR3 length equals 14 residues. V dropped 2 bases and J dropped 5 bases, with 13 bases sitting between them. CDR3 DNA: TGTGCCAGCAGTTACGTCCAGGGGCTCAACGAGCAGTACTTC. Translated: CASSYVQGLNEQYF.

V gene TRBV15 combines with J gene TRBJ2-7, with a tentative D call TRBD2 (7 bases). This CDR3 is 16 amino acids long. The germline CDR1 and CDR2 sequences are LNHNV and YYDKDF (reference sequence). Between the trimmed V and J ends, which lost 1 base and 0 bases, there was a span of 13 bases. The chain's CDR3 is CATSRVGGDFSYEQYF. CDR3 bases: TGTGCCACCAGCAGAGTAGGGGGGGATTTCTCCTACGAGCAGTACTTC.

CDR3 protein: CASSYPGTVQKPQHF. In DNA, the CDR3 is TGTGCCAGCAGTTACCCCGGGACAGTCCAAAAGCCCCAGCATTTT. V gene TRBV6-2 or TRBV6-3 combines with J gene TRBJ1-5; 7 positions match TRBD1. This CDR3 is 15 amino acids long. Germline V gene lookup returns CDR1 MNHEY and CDR2 SVGEGT. With V trimmed by 2 bases and J by 8 bases, 9 bases remained unmatched.

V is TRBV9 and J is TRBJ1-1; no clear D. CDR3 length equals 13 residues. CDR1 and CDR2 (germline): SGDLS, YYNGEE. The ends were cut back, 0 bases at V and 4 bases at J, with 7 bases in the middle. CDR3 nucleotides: TGTGCCAGCAGCGTAGACACAGCCACTGAAGCTTTCTTT. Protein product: CASSVDTATEAFF.

The CDR3 nucleotides read TGTGCCAGCAGCTTCTCGGGAAACACCATATATTTT. It translates to CASSFSGNTIYF. The chain employs TRBV9 and TRBJ1-3; the D is unclear. The CDR3 has 12 residues. V was pared by 4 bases and J by 4 bases, with 6 bases between. From germline, CDR1 is SGDLS and CDR2 YYNGEE. Based on the CDR3 plus reference TRBV9 and TRBJ1-3, the full variable domain is DSGVTQTPKHLITATGQRVTLRCSPRSGDLSVYWYQQSLDQGLQFLIQYYNGEERAKGNILERFSAQQFPDLHSELNLSSLELGDSALYFCASSFSGNTIYFGEGSWLTVV.

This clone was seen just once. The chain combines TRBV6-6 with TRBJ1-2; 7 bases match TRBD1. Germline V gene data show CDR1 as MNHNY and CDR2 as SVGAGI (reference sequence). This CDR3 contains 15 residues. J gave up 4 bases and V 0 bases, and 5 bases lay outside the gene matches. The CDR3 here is CASSYSKTGPYGYTF. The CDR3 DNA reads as TGTGCCAGCAGTTACTCGAAGACAGGGCCCTATGGCTACACCTTC.